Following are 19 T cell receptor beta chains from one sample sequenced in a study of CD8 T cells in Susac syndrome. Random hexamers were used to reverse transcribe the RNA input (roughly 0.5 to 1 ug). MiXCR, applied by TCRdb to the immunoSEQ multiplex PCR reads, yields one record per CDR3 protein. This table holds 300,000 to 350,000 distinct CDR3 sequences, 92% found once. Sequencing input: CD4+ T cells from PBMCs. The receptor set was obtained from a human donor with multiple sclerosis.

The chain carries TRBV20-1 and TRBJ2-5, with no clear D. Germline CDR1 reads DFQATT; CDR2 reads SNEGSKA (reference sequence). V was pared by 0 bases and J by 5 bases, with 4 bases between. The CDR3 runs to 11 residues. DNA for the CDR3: TGCAGTGCTAGAGATCGCGAGACCCAGTACTTC. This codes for CSARDRETQYF.

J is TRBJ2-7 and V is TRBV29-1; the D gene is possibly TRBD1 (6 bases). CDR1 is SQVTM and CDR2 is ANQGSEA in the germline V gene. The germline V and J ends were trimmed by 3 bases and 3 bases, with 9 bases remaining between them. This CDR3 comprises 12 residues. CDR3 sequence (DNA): TGCAGCGTTGAGCAACAGGGCTACGAGCAGTACTTC. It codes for CSVEQQGYEQYF.

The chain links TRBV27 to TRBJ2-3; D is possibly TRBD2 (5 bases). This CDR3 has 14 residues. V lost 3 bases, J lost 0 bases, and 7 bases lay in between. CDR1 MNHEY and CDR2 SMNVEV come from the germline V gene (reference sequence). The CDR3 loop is CASSFGLSTDTQYF. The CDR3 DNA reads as TGTGCCAGCAGTTTCGGACTGAGCACAGATACGCAGTATTTT.

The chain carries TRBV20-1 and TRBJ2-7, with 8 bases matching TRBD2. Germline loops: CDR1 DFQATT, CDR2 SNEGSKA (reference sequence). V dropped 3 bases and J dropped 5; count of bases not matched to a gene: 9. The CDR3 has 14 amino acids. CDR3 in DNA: TGCAGTGCTAGGGGGACTAGGACGGTCGACGAGCAGTACTTC. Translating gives CSARGTRTVDEQYF.

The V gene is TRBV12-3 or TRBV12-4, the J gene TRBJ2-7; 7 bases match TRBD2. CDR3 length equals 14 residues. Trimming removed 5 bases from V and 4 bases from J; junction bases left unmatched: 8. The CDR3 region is CASSPERGYYEQYF. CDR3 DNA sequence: TGTGCCAGCAGTCCCGAGCGGGGTTATTACGAGCAGTACTTC.

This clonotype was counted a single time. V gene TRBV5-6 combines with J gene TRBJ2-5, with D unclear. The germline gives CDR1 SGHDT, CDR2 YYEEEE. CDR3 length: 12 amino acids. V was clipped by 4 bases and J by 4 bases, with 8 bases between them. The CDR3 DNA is TGTGCCAGCAGCCGATTAAGAGAGACCCAGTACTTC. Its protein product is CASSRLRETQYF.

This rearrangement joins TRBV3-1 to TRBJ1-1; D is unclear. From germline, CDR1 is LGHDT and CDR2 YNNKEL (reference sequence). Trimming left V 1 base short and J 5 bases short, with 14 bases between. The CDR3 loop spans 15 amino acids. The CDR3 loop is CASSQASFADTEAFF. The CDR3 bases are TGTGCCAGCAGCCAAGCCTCATTTGCGGATACTGAAGCTTTCTTT.

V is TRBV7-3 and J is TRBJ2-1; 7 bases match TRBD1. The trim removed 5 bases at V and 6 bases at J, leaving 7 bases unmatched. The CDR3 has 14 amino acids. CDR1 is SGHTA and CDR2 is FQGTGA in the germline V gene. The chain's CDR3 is CASSLQDRRNEQFF. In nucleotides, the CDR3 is TGTGCCAGCAGCCTTCAGGACAGGCGCAATGAGCAGTTCTTC.

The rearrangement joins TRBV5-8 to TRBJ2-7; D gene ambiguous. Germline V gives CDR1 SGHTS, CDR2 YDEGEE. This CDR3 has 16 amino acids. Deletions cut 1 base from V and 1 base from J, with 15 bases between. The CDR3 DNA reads TGTGCCAGCAGCTTGTTCGTCTTTGGCAGTTCCTACGAGCAGTACTTC. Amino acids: CASSLFVFGSSYEQYF.

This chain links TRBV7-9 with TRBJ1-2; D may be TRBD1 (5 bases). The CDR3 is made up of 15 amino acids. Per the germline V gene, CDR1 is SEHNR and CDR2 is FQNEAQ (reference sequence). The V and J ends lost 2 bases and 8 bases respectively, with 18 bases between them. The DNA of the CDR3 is TGTGCCAGCAGCTTAAATGCAGGGTGGGTAAGCGGCTACACCTTC. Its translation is CASSLNAGWVSGYTF. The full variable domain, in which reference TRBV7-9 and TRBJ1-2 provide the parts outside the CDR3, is DTGVSQNPRHKITKRGQNVTFRCDPISEHNRLYWYRQTLGQGPEFLTYFQNEAQLEKSRLLSDRFSAERPKGSFSTLEIQRTEQGDSAMYLCASSLNAGWVSGYTFGSGTRLTVV.

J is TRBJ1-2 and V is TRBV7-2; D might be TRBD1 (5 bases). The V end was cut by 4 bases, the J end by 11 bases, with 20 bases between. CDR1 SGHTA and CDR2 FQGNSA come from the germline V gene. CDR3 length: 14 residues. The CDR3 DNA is TGTGCCAGCAGCTGGGCCGGGACTCCGGAATATTACACCTTC. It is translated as CASSWAGTPEYYTF.

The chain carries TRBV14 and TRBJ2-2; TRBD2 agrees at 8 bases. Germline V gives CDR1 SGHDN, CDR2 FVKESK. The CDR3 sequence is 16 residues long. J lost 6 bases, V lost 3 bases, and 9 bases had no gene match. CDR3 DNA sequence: TGTGCCAGCAGCCAGCAACTAGCGGTGGGCGCCGGGGAGCTGTTTTTT. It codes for CASSQQLAVGAGELFF.

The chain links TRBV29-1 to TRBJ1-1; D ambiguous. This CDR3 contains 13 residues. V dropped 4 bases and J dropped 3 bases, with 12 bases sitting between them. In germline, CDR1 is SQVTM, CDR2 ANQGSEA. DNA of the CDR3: TGCAGCGTTGGGCCTATCTGGGACACTGAAGCTTTCTTT. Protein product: CSVGPIWDTEAFF.

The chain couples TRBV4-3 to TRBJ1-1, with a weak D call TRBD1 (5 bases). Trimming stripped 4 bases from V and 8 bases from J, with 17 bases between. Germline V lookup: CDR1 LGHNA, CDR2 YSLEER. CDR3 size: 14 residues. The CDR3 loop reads CASSPYGWGSEAFF. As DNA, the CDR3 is TGCGCCAGCAGCCCCTATGGGTGGGGGTCGGAAGCTTTCTTT.

The CDR3 spells CASSLYLEAYGYTF. The DNA of the CDR3 is TGTGCCAGCAGTTTATATTTGGAAGCCTATGGCTACACCTTC. The rearrangement uses TRBV28 and TRBJ1-2, with unresolved D. The V and J ends lost 1 base and 4 bases respectively, with 10 bases between them. The CDR3 consists of 14 residues. The germline gives CDR1 MDHEN, CDR2 SYDVKM.

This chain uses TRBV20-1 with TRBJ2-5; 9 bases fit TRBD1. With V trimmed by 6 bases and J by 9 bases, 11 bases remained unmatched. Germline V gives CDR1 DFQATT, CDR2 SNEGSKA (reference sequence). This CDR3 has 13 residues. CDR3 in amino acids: CSAPTGGRGAQYF. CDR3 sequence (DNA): TGCAGTGCACCGACAGGGGGGCGAGGGGCCCAGTACTTC.

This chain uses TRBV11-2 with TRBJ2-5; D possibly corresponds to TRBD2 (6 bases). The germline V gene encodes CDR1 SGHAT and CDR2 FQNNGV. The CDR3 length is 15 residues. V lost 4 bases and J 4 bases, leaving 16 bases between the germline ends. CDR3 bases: TGTGCCAGCAGCTGGGCGACTAGAGCTCGAGAGACCCAGTACTTC. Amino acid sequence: CASSWATRARETQYF.

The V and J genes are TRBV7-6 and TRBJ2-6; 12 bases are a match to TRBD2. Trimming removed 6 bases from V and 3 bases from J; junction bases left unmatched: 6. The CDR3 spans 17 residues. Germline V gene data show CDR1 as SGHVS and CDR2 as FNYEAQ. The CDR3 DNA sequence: TGTGCCAGCAGTTCTAGCGGGGGGGCCTTTGGGGCCAACGTCCTGACTTTC. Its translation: CASSSSGGAFGANVLTF.

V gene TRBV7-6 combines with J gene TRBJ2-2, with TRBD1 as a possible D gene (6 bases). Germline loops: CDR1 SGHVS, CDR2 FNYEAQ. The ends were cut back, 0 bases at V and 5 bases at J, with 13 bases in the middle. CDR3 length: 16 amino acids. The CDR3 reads CASSLATGRFTGELFF. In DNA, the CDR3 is TGTGCCAGCAGCTTAGCGACAGGCCGCTTTACCGGGGAGCTGTTTTTT.